A single sample is the source of the 18 T cell receptor beta chains below, sequenced in a study of blood T cell repertoires in COVID-19. Repertoires were generated with immunoSEQ multiplex PCR, while TCRdb's copy carries only in-frame clones and drops some. The sample includes 85,000 to 130,000 clones, 87% seen only once; the top ten take more than 14%. The sample was peripheral blood. These receptors were obtained from a man over 45 with acute or convalescent COVID-19.

The chain combines TRBV18 with TRBJ2-7; 11 bases fit TRBD2. Trimming cost V 4 bases and J 5 bases; bases outside gene matches: 4. Germline V CDR1 and CDR2: KGHSH, LQKENI. The CDR3 length is 14 residues. The CDR3 spells CASSLAGGPDEQYF. The CDR3 DNA sequence: TGTGCCAGCTCACTAGCGGGAGGGCCCGACGAGCAGTACTTC.

J is TRBJ1-6 and V is TRBV6-4; a weak D match, TRBD1 (5 bases). V lost 2 bases and J lost 7, with 12 bases in between. The germline gives CDR1 MRHNA, CDR2 SNTAGT. The CDR3 has 15 residues. The CDR3 DNA is TGTGCCAGCAGTGACGGACAAGGCTTAAATTCACCCCTCCACTTT. Protein product: CASSDGQGLNSPLHF.

CDR3 bases: TGTGCCAGCAGTTACTTGACAGGGGCCCCCGGGGAGCTGTTTTTT. Translation: CASSYLTGAPGELFF. V and J are TRBV6-5 and TRBJ2-2, with 8 bases identical to TRBD1. The V gene's germline CDR1 is MNHEY and CDR2 SVGAGI. The CDR3 contains 15 residues. V trimming: 1 base; J trimming: 6 bases; junction bases outside the gene matches: 4.

V usage is TRBV25-1 and J usage is TRBJ1-4, with 8 nucleotides matching TRBD1. The CDR3 length is 16 residues. J lost 4 bases, V lost 3 bases, and 7 bases had no gene match. CDR1 and CDR2 from the germline V gene are MGHDK and SYGVNS. CDR3: CASSDNQDRDNEKLFF. DNA for the CDR3: TGTGCCAGCAGTGATAACCAGGACAGGGATAATGAAAAACTGTTTTTT.

The chain is built from TRBV7-6 and TRBJ2-3, with 7 bases that match TRBD1. Germline assignment: CDR1 SGHVS and CDR2 FNYEAQ. There are 15 residues in the CDR3. V lost 1 base and J lost 1; bases outside the gene matches: 2. The CDR3 loop reads CASSLGGGRTDTQYF. The CDR3 DNA sequence: TGTGCCAGCAGCTTAGGAGGGGGCCGCACAGATACGCAGTATTTT.

V usage is TRBV6-6 and J usage is TRBJ2-7; perhaps TRBD2 as D (5 bases). This CDR3 comprises 12 residues. The V end lost 4 bases, the J end lost 2 bases, and 6 bases lay between the germline ends. Germline CDR1 is MNHNY and CDR2 is SVGAGI (reference sequence). CDR3 coding DNA: TGTGCCAGCAGTTCCGGGACCTACGAGCAGTACTTC. Translation: CASSSGTYEQYF.

DNA for the CDR3: TGCGCCAGCAGCACGGGGACTAGCGGGAGTAGAGGGGAGCTGTTTTTT. Translated: CASSTGTSGSRGELFF. The V and J genes are TRBV5-1 and TRBJ2-2, with 14 nucleotides matching TRBD2. Trimming removed 4 bases from V and 8 bases from J; junction bases left unmatched: 7. Germline CDR1 is SGHRS and CDR2 is YFSETQ. The CDR3 is made up of 16 amino acids.

The CDR3 sequence: CASRPPGDEQFF. CDR3 DNA: TGTGCCAGCAGGCCACCCGGGGATGAGCAGTTCTTC. The V and J genes are TRBV6-5 and TRBJ2-1; D possibly corresponds to TRBD2 (5 bases). The CDR3 has 12 amino acids. Trimming removed 6 bases at V and 8 bases at J, with 11 bases between. Germline values: CDR1 MNHEY, CDR2 SVGAGI.

The chain joins TRBV7-9 to TRBJ2-1; 7 bases agree with TRBD2. In germline, CDR1 is SEHNR, CDR2 FQNEAQ (reference sequence). J gave up 0 bases and V 5 bases, and 4 bases lay outside the gene matches. CDR3 length: 15 amino acids. The CDR3, as DNA: TGTGCCAGCAGCCGCCGGACTAGCTCCTACAATGAGCAGTTCTTC. Protein sequence: CASSRRTSSYNEQFF.

This clone was picked up one time. CDR3 sequence (DNA): TGTGCCAGCAGTCGAGGACTAGCGGGAGAGGTTGGCACAGATACGCAGTATTTT. It translates to CASSRGLAGEVGTDTQYF. The chain recombines TRBV25-1 with TRBJ2-3, with 13 bases lining up with TRBD2. V lost 5 bases and J lost 1; bases outside the gene matches: 9. This CDR3 comprises 18 residues. Germline-derived CDR1 and CDR2 are MGHDK and SYGVNS.

This chain uses TRBV5-1 with TRBJ2-2; D is possibly TRBD1 (6 bases). The CDR3 spans 14 residues. Germline loops: CDR1 SGHRS, CDR2 YFSETQ. V lost 4 bases to trimming and J lost 3 bases, with 10 bases between them. The CDR3 here is CASSKQGDTGELFF. For the CDR3, the DNA is TGCGCCAGCAGCAAACAGGGAGACACCGGGGAGCTGTTTTTT.

The V gene is TRBV5-1, the J gene TRBJ1-6; maybe TRBD1 (6 bases). CDR3 length: 15 residues. Germline-derived CDR1 and CDR2 are SGHRS and YFSETQ. V was trimmed by 5 bases and J by 6 bases, leaving 15 bases between them. Written as DNA, the CDR3 is TGCGCCAGCAGACAAGAAGCGGGGGCTAATTCACCCCTCCACTTT. Encoded protein: CASRQEAGANSPLHF.

The V call is TRBV10-2, the J call TRBJ2-3; possibly TRBD2 for D (5 bases). The CDR3 is 13 residues long. Trimming shortened V by 6 bases and J by 4 bases, and 11 bases separated the two germline ends. Germline loops: CDR1 WSHSY, CDR2 SAAADI. The CDR3 nucleotides read TGCGCCAGCAGGGTAGAGGGCCCAGATACGCAGTATTTT. It encodes CASRVEGPDTQYF.

The chain recombines TRBV18 with TRBJ2-7; D may be TRBD1 (6 bases). Trimming stripped 1 base from V and 3 bases from J, with 13 bases between. CDR3 length: 15 residues. From germline, CDR1 is KGHSH and CDR2 LQKENI. This CDR3 reads CASSPRQGIGYEQYF. CDR3 in DNA: TGTGCCAGCTCACCACGCCAGGGGATCGGCTACGAGCAGTACTTC.

The J gene is TRBJ2-1, the V gene TRBV5-4, with TRBD2 identical over 8 bases. The junction had 9 bases not matched to a gene; V was cut back by 4 bases and J by 9 bases. This CDR3 is 14 amino acids long. Germline loops: CDR1 SGHNT, CDR2 YYREEE (reference sequence). This chain's CDR3 is CASSPYPGGGEQFF. The CDR3 DNA reads as TGTGCCAGCAGCCCGTACCCCGGGGGGGGTGAGCAGTTCTTC. The full variable domain, completed using reference TRBV5-4 and TRBJ2-1, is ETGVTQSPTHLIKTRGQQVTLRCSSQSGHNTVSWYQQALGQGPQFIFQYYREEENGRGNFPPRFSGLQFPNYSSELNVNALELDDSALYLCASSPYPGGGEQFFGPGTRLTVL.

This chain uses TRBV11-2 with TRBJ2-5; 7 positions match TRBD2. Trimming took 5 bases from V and 9 from J; bases not matched to a gene: 12. The CDR3 covers 14 residues. From germline, CDR1 is SGHAT and CDR2 FQNNGV. The CDR3 is CASSKIVGGPAQYF. The CDR3 DNA reads TGTGCCAGCAGCAAAATCGTGGGAGGGCCGGCCCAGTACTTC.

The rearrangement joins TRBV19 to TRBJ2-1; D ambiguous. The CDR3 covers 14 residues. The V and J ends lost 3 bases and 3 bases respectively, with 9 bases between them. Germline assignment: CDR1 LNHDA and CDR2 SQIVND (reference sequence). The CDR3 coding sequence is TGTGCCAGTAGTATTTCCCGCGGCTACAATGAGCAGTTCTTC. Translating gives CASSISRGYNEQFF.

The sample holds one count of this clone. This chain connects TRBV27 to TRBJ2-3, with D hard to call. The ends were cut back, 7 bases at V and 4 bases at J, with 9 bases in the middle. The CDR3 runs to 12 residues. From germline, CDR1 is MNHEY and CDR2 SMNVEV (reference sequence). The CDR3 region is CASTVWPDTQYF. Written as DNA, the CDR3 is TGTGCCAGCACCGTTTGGCCAGATACGCAGTATTTT.